The 25 T cell receptor beta chains in this list originate from one sample, sequenced in a study of shared clonotypes between healthy human individuals. Only in-frame clones appear in the TCRdb table, and some are missing; sequencing was by immunoSEQ multiplex PCR. The sample comprises hundreds of thousands of clones, around 77% of which are singletons, and around 12% rests with the top ten. Sequencing used PBMCs. Receptors were obtained from a woman in her thirties or forties in good health. Some clones in this sample may be carry-over from other donors' samples.

J is TRBJ2-1 and V is TRBV9; 7 bases line up with TRBD2. V shed 0 bases, J shed 0 bases, and the junction held 6 bases outside the gene matches. Per germline, CDR1 SGDLS and CDR2 YYNGEE. This CDR3 spans 17 amino acids. For the CDR3, the DNA is TGTGCCAGCAGCGTAGACCAACGGGGGGACTCCTACAATGAGCAGTTCTTC. The encoded protein is CASSVDQRGDSYNEQFF.

This clone occurred many times. Here the CDR3 reads CAWSSGSLSNEQFF. The CDR3 coding sequence is TGTGCCTGGAGTAGCGGGAGCCTCTCCAATGAGCAGTTCTTC. V gene TRBV30 combines with J gene TRBJ2-1, with 8 bases that match TRBD2. V was clipped by 2 bases and J by 6 bases; unmatched bases: 6. There are 14 residues in the CDR3. Germline assignment: CDR1 GTSNPN and CDR2 SVGIG (reference sequence).

To note about this clone: Its ends do not fully match the called genes, so a read error is possible. The sample carries other DNA sequences with the same CDR3. V usage is TRBV18 and J usage is TRBJ1-1; D is undetermined. This CDR3 has 13 residues. CDR1 and CDR2 (germline): KGHSH, LQKENI. DNA for the CDR3: TGCGCCAGCTCACCGGAACAGAACACTGAAGCTTTCTTT. It is translated as CASSPEQNTEAFF.

The V call is TRBV6-5, the J call TRBJ2-4, with a possible D match to TRBD2 (6 bases). The CDR3 covers 15 residues. V was shortened by 2 bases and J by 8 bases, with 16 bases between the two germline ends. Per the germline V gene, CDR1 is MNHEY and CDR2 is SVGAGI. The CDR3 coding sequence is TGTGCCAGCAGTTACAAGATCGAGGGAGGATACATTCAGTACTTC. This translates into CASSYKIEGGYIQYF.

The rearrangement uses TRBV18 and TRBJ2-2; D perhaps matches TRBD2 (6 bases). From germline, CDR1 is KGHSH and CDR2 LQKENI. Trimming left V 2 bases short and J 5 bases short, with 12 bases between. The CDR3 runs to 15 residues. The CDR3 DNA sequence: TGTGCCAGCTCACCAGTGGGAGGTCCAACCGGGGAGCTGTTTTTT. This encodes CASSPVGGPTGELFF.

The V and J genes are TRBV6-6 and TRBJ1-2; tentative D call: TRBD1 (6 bases). Germline V gene sequence: CDR1 MNHNY, CDR2 SVGAGI (reference sequence). CDR3 size: 12 residues. The germline V and J ends were trimmed by 10 bases and 4 bases, with 13 bases remaining between them. CDR3 in DNA: TGTGCCATTACACAGGGTAGCTATGGCTACACCTTC. Protein sequence: CAITQGSYGYTF.

This clone is a singleton in its sample. The genes are TRBV5-6 and TRBJ2-5, with D tentatively TRBD2 (7 bases). The CDR3 has 17 amino acids. Germline CDR1 is SGHDT and CDR2 is YYEEEE. V was trimmed by 0 bases and J by 4 bases, leaving 19 bases between them. CDR3 DNA sequence: TGTGCCAGCAGCTTGGTGGGAGGGCCAGAAGGGGGAGAGACCCAGTACTTC. As protein: CASSLVGGPEGGETQYF.

The chain uses TRBV9 and TRBJ2-3, with 10 positions matching TRBD2. Germline V gene data show CDR1 as SGDLS and CDR2 as YYNGEE. V gave up 0 bases and J gave up 0 bases; unmatched junction bases: 7. The CDR3 loop spans 18 amino acids. Here the CDR3 reads CASSVGTSGFPSTDTQYF. For the CDR3, the DNA is TGTGCCAGCAGCGTAGGGACTAGCGGTTTTCCTAGCACAGATACGCAGTATTTT.

About this clone itself: Additional DNA sequences in this sample encode the identical CDR3. The CDR3 reads CASSPLTNEQFF. The CDR3 nucleotides read TGTGCCAGCTCACCATTGACCAATGAGCAGTTCTTC. The chain carries TRBV18 and TRBJ2-1; D not certain. The CDR3 runs to 12 residues. In germline, CDR1 is KGHSH, CDR2 LQKENI. Trimming cost V 2 bases and J 6 bases, with 5 bases left between them. The complete variable domain, with remaining parts taken from reference TRBV18 and TRBJ2-1, reads NAGVMQNPRHLVRRRGQEARLRCSPMKGHSHVYWYRQLPEEGLKFMVYLQKENIIDESGMPKERFSAEFPKEGPSILRIQQVVRGDSAAYFCASSPLTNEQFFGPGTRLTVL.

The J gene is TRBJ1-1, the V gene TRBV7-8; 7 nucleotides agree with TRBD1. Germline lookup yields CDR1 SGHVS and CDR2 FQNEAQ. The CDR3 covers 14 residues. V shed 6 bases and J 1 base; nucleotides not matched to a gene: 5. DNA of the CDR3: TGTGCCAGCAGTTTCGAGGGGGCGAACACTGAAGCTTTCTTT. Translated: CASSFEGANTEAFF.

This clone has more than one count but fewer than ten. Germline is not matched at one junction end, which may reflect a read error. The chain carries TRBV11-2 and TRBJ2-7; 9 bases map to TRBD2. Germline V lookup: CDR1 SGHAT, CDR2 FQNNGV. The CDR3 sequence is 15 residues long. CDR3 bases: TGTGCCAGCAGCTTAGAGACTAGCGGTACCTACGAGCGGTACTTC. As protein: CASSLETSGTYERYF.

This rearrangement joins TRBV6-5 to TRBJ1-5, with 7 nucleotides matching TRBD1. CDR1 and CDR2 from the germline V gene are MNHEY and SVGAGI. J lost 7 bases, V lost 2 bases, and 5 bases had no gene match. The CDR3 totals 14 residues. CDR3 nucleotides: TGTGCCAGCAGTTACGAGGGGGCGGGCCAGCCCCAGCATTTT. Protein product: CASSYEGAGQPQHF.

The gene calls are TRBV2 and TRBJ1-5; D remains unclear. Trimming removed 5 bases at V and 2 bases at J, with 7 bases between. CDR3 length: 13 amino acids. Germline-derived CDR1 and CDR2 are SNHLY and FYNNEI. CDR3 sequence reads: CASSSRGNQPQHF. CDR3 in DNA: TGTGCCAGCAGTTCGAGGGGCAATCAGCCCCAGCATTTT.

The chain is built from TRBV4-2 and TRBJ2-5; D unclear. CDR3 length: 13 residues. Trimming took off 0 bases at V and 1 base at J, with 3 bases between the two ends. Germline V CDR1 and CDR2: LGHNA, YNFKEQ. CDR3 nucleotide sequence: TGTGCCAGCAGCCAAGATTCCCAAGAGACCCAGTACTTC. This gives the protein CASSQDSQETQYF.

This clone was picked up many times. V gene TRBV11-2 combines with J gene TRBJ2-7, with 8 bases aligning to TRBD1. The CDR3 length is 14 residues. The V segment lost 4 bases and the J segment 0 bases; nucleotides outside the gene matches: 2. Germline loops: CDR1 SGHAT, CDR2 FQNNGV. The CDR3 reads CASSWTGNSYEQYF. The CDR3 DNA reads TGTGCCAGCAGCTGGACAGGGAACTCCTACGAGCAGTACTTC.

The chain couples TRBV5-1 to TRBJ1-1, with D perhaps matching TRBD1 (5 bases). V lost 4 bases to trimming and J lost 5 bases, with 18 bases between them. The CDR3 covers 15 residues. CDR1 and CDR2 from the germline V gene are SGHRS and YFSETQ. The CDR3 spells CASSPTGIRGTEAFF. DNA of the CDR3: TGCGCCAGCAGCCCGACGGGTATCCGGGGGACTGAAGCTTTCTTT.

The table lists this clone with a few counts. The rearrangement joins TRBV4-2 to TRBJ2-5; the D gene is possibly TRBD1 (5 bases). The CDR3 totals 11 residues. The germline V and J ends were trimmed by 1 base and 12 bases, with 9 bases remaining between them. Germline assignment: CDR1 LGHNA and CDR2 YNFKEQ. DNA of the CDR3: TGTGCCAGCAGCCAAGGCCAGGACAAGTACTTC. Its protein is CASSQGQDKYF.

V and J are TRBV19 and TRBJ2-1; 9 bases line up with TRBD2. Losses at the gene ends were 0 bases for V and 0 bases for J; bases not matched to a gene: 9. CDR3 length equals 19 residues. Germline-derived CDR1 and CDR2 are LNHDA and SQIVND (reference sequence). This CDR3 is CASSIEGSGSSLSYNEQFF. In DNA, the CDR3 is TGTGCCAGTAGTATAGAAGGTAGCGGGAGTTCGCTCTCCTACAATGAGCAGTTCTTC.

A single count supports this clone. This chain uses TRBV5-6 with TRBJ2-1; TRBD1 aligns across 7 bases. The CDR3 has 13 amino acids. V was pared by 6 bases and J by 7 bases, with 7 bases of the junction left unmatched. CDR1 is SGHDT, CDR2 YYEEEE, per germline. CDR3 sequence reads: CASTRTGVNEQFF. As DNA, the CDR3 is TGTGCCAGCACCCGAACAGGGGTGAATGAGCAGTTCTTC.

This clone has only one observation. V and J are TRBV27 and TRBJ2-7; 7 nucleotides line up with TRBD1. This CDR3 comprises 16 residues. J gave up 5 bases and V 6 bases, and 16 bases lay outside the gene matches. The germline gives CDR1 MNHEY, CDR2 SMNVEV (reference sequence). The CDR3 bases are TGTGCCAGCAGAAGGACAGGAAGGACAAGTACGAACGAGCAGTACTTC. It codes for CASRRTGRTSTNEQYF.

Details on this clone: The same CDR3 can be traced to other DNA sequences in this sample. This rearrangement joins TRBV7-3 to TRBJ1-2, with TRBD1 as a possible D gene (5 bases). V dropped 2 bases and J dropped 0 bases, with 7 bases sitting between them. Germline loops: CDR1 SGHTA, CDR2 FQGTGA. CDR3 length equals 14 residues. CDR3 nucleotide sequence: TGTGCCAGCAGCTTAGGGGGATCTAACTATGGCTACACCTTC. It codes for CASSLGGSNYGYTF.

The CDR3, as DNA: TGCGCCAGCAGGACTAGCGGGAGGGGGAACGAGCAGTACTTC. This gives the protein CASRTSGRGNEQYF. This chain uses TRBV5-1 with TRBJ2-7, with 14 bases aligning to TRBD2. The CDR3 contains 14 residues. Germline V lookup: CDR1 SGHRS, CDR2 YFSETQ. Losses at the gene ends were 5 bases for V and 5 bases for J; bases not matched to a gene: 3.

This rearrangement joins TRBV2 to TRBJ2-5; 14 nucleotides align to TRBD2. V gave up 8 bases and J gave up 5 bases; unmatched junction bases: 4. Germline V gene lookup returns CDR1 SNHLY and CDR2 FYNNEI. The CDR3 loop spans 14 amino acids. The CDR3 DNA reads as TGTGCCAGCTTCGGGACTAGCGGGAGTGAGACCCAGTACTTC. The encoded protein is CASFGTSGSETQYF.

The CDR3 here is CASSVAGSTYNEQFF. CDR3 DNA sequence: TGTGCCAGCAGCGTTGCGGGATCAACCTACAATGAGCAGTTCTTC. The chain links TRBV9 to TRBJ2-1; D possibly corresponds to TRBD2 (6 bases). The CDR3 contains 15 residues. Germline V gene lookup returns CDR1 SGDLS and CDR2 YYNGEE. Trimming shortened V by 2 bases and J by 2 bases, and 11 bases separated the two germline ends.

The V gene is TRBV28, the J gene TRBJ1-4, with D perhaps matching TRBD1 (5 bases). The germline CDR1 and CDR2 sequences are MDHEN and SYDVKM. This CDR3 spans 12 amino acids. V shed 8 bases and J shed 8 bases, with 12 bases lying between them. CDR3 in DNA: TGTGCCAGCTCCCAGGGAAACGAAAAACTGTTTTTT. Its translation is CASSQGNEKLFF. The whole variable domain, filled in from reference TRBV28 and TRBJ1-4, reads DVKVTQSSRYLVKRTGEKVFLECVQDMDHENMFWYRQDPGLGLRLIYFSYDVKMKEKGDIPEGYSVSREKKERFSLILESASTNQTSMYLCASSQGNEKLFFGSGTQLSVL.